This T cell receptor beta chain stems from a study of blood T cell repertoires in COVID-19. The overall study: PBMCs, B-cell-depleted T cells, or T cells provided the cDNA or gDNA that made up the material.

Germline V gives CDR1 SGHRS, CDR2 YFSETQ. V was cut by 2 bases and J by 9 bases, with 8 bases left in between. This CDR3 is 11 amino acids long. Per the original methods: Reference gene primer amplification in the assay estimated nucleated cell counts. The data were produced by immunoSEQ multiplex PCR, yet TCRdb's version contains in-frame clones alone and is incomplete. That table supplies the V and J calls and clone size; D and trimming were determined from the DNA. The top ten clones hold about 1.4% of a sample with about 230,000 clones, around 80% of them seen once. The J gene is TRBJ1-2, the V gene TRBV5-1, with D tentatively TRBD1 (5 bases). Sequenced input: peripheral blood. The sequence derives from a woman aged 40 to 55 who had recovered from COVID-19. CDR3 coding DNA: TGCGCCAGCAGCTTCCAGGGCAGCTACACCTTC. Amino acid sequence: CASSFQGSYTF. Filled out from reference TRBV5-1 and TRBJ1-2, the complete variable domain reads KAGVTQTPRYLIKTRGQQVTLSCSPISGHRSVSWYQQTPGQGLQFLFEYFSETQRNKGNFPGRFSGRQFSNSRSEMNVSTLELGDSALYLCASSFQGSYTFGSGTRLTVV.